One sample yielded the 21 T cell receptor beta chains listed below, sequenced in a study of blood T cell repertoires in COVID-19 (dated by TCRdb to 2018 to 2021). The protocol used for the library was the immunoSEQ multiplex PCR assay. TCRdb took over this immuneACCESS table, retaining in-frame rearrangements with V and J assigned. Such tables are incomplete; in checked studies, under half of the missing clones stem from an unresolved V gene, and the remainder is unexplained. The sample data list about 290,000 clones, and 85% of these were observed just once. The ten largest clones capture around 3.7% of the sample. The sample was peripheral blood. These receptor sequences come from a woman in her forties or fifties with active or convalescent COVID-19.

The chain joins TRBV4-1 to TRBJ1-6; 8 bases map to TRBD1. This CDR3 has 18 amino acids. The V gene end was trimmed by 1 base and the J gene end by 0 bases; junction bases not matched to a gene: 5. Germline values: CDR1 MGHRA, CDR2 YSYEKL. CDR3 nucleotide sequence: TGCGCCAGCAGCCAAGCGGTGACAGGGGACTCCTATAATTCACCCCTCCACTTT. This codes for CASSQAVTGDSYNSPLHF.

The gene calls are TRBV5-1 and TRBJ2-1; 8 bases align to TRBD1. CDR3 length: 15 amino acids. The V gene end was trimmed by 0 bases and the J gene end by 3 bases; junction bases not matched to a gene: 2. Germline CDR1 SGHRS, CDR2 YFSETQ. The chain's CDR3 is CASSLETGVYNEQFF. The CDR3, as DNA: TGCGCCAGCAGCTTGGAGACAGGGGTCTACAATGAGCAGTTCTTC.

In its sample, this clone was seen once. The rearrangement joins TRBV30 to TRBJ2-3; perhaps TRBD2 as D (5 bases). Germline lookup yields CDR1 GTSNPN and CDR2 SVGIG (reference sequence). The CDR3 extends over 14 amino acids. Deletions cut 4 bases from V and 2 bases from J, with 13 bases between. CDR3 sequence reads: CAWTPLAATDTQYF. In DNA form, the CDR3 reads TGTGCCTGGACCCCCCTAGCAGCCACAGATACGCAGTATTTT. Variable domain in full (rest from reference TRBV30 and TRBJ2-3): SQTIHQWPATLVQPVGSPLSLECTVEGTSNPNLYWYRQAAGRGLQLLFYSVGIGQISSEVPQNLSASRPQDRQFILSSKKLLLSDSGFYLCAWTPLAATDTQYFGPGTRLTVL.

This rearrangement joins TRBV2 to TRBJ2-7; weak D call: TRBD1 (5 bases). Per the germline V gene, CDR1 is SNHLY and CDR2 is FYNNEI. There are 14 residues in the CDR3. V lost 6 bases and J 2 bases, leaving 14 bases between the germline ends. CDR3 DNA sequence: TGTGCCAGCAGCCGACAGACGGTCACCTACGAGCAGTACTTC. It specifies CASSRQTVTYEQYF.

This clone was counted a single time. This sequence joins TRBV9 and TRBJ2-3; 7 bases match TRBD1. The CDR3 is 13 amino acids. Germline V lookup: CDR1 SGDLS, CDR2 YYNGEE. Trimming at V came to 3 bases and at J to 6 bases, leaving 4 bases not matched to a gene. The CDR3 reads CASSATGADTQYF. CDR3 nucleotides: TGTGCCAGCAGCGCTACAGGGGCGGATACGCAGTATTTT.

The chain combines TRBV6-6 with TRBJ2-7; 10 bases match TRBD2. Germline assignment: CDR1 MNHNY and CDR2 SVGAGI (reference sequence). Trimming removed 10 bases from V and 5 bases from J; junction bases left unmatched: 11. The CDR3 loop spans 14 amino acids. The CDR3 protein is CATQQGLALDEQYF. The CDR3 nucleotides read TGTGCCACTCAGCAGGGACTAGCGTTGGACGAGCAGTACTTC.

The chain uses TRBV12-3 or TRBV12-4 and TRBJ1-2; tentatively, D is TRBD1 (5 bases). V dropped 6 bases and J dropped 3 bases, with 11 bases sitting between them. The CDR3 is 13 residues long. DNA for the CDR3: TGTGCCAGCAGCATGTGGGGGGACTATGGCTACACCTTC. Residues: CASSMWGDYGYTF.

The chain employs TRBV19 and TRBJ2-1; 15 nucleotides align to TRBD2. V trimming: 5 bases; J trimming: 9 bases; junction bases outside the gene matches: 5. CDR1 is LNHDA, CDR2 SQIVND, per germline (reference sequence). The CDR3 has 15 amino acids. The CDR3 DNA is TGTGCCAGTAGTCCACGGACTAGCGGGAGGGGTGAGCAGTTCTTC. This translates into CASSPRTSGRGEQFF.

The chain combines TRBV5-6 with TRBJ1-4, with TRBD1 matching 9 bases. This CDR3 has 14 residues. Germline CDR1 reads SGHDT; CDR2 reads YYEEEE. The V segment lost 2 bases and the J segment 7 bases; nucleotides outside the gene matches: 3. The CDR3 loop reads CASSLRTGVEKLFF. The CDR3 nucleotides read TGTGCCAGCAGCTTAAGGACAGGGGTTGAAAAACTGTTTTTT.

CDR3 nucleotides: TGCGCCAGCAGCCACTTAGCGGGACCCACCTACAATGAGCAGTTCTTC. Translated: CASSHLAGPTYNEQFF. The rearrangement joins TRBV4-1 to TRBJ2-1, with 8 nucleotides matching TRBD2. This CDR3 is 16 amino acids long. The V gene end was trimmed by 3 bases and the J gene end by 2 bases; junction bases not matched to a gene: 6. Germline CDR1 is MGHRA and CDR2 is YSYEKL.

This clone was counted once. The chain has TRBV28 and TRBJ1-1; no firm D call. The V and J ends lost 6 bases and 5 bases respectively, with 7 bases between them. CDR3 length: 11 amino acids. CDR1 MDHEN and CDR2 SYDVKM come from the germline V gene. CDR3 sequence: CASRLQTEAFF. The CDR3, as DNA: TGTGCCAGCAGGCTGCAGACTGAAGCTTTCTTT.

The V gene is TRBV6-1, the J gene TRBJ1-5, with TRBD1 identical over 7 bases. This CDR3 contains 15 residues. J lost 4 bases, V lost 1 base, and 4 bases had no gene match. Germline CDR1 is MNHNS and CDR2 is SASEGT. The CDR3 DNA is TGTGCCAGCAGTGAAGGACAGGGCTTGAATCAGCCCCAGCATTTT. Its protein is CASSEGQGLNQPQHF.

The chain has TRBV27 and TRBJ2-5; D unclear. CDR1 and CDR2 from the germline V gene are MNHEY and SMNVEV (reference sequence). The CDR3 contains 13 residues. V was pared by 6 bases and J by 0 bases, with 8 bases between. The CDR3 DNA follows: TGTGCCAGCAGGCCCGGGTACCAAGAGACCCAGTACTTC. It translates to CASRPGYQETQYF.

The chain has TRBV3-1 (or the pseudogene TRBV3-2) and TRBJ2-1; 7 nucleotides match TRBD1. With V trimmed by 4 bases and J by 7 bases, 16 bases remained unmatched. Germline CDR1 and CDR2: LGHDT and YNNKEL (reference sequence). The CDR3 sequence is 17 residues long. The CDR3 nucleotides are TGTGCCAGCAGCCTAAAGGGAACAGGGGTTTCATGGAATGAGCAGTTCTTC. This gives the protein CASSLKGTGVSWNEQFF.

This chain uses TRBV7-9 with TRBJ1-5, with unresolved D. This CDR3 spans 17 amino acids. Trimming shortened V by 1 base and J by 1 base, and 14 bases separated the two germline ends. Germline V gives CDR1 SEHNR, CDR2 FQNEAQ (reference sequence). The CDR3 loop is CASSLDPGVDSNQPQHF. The DNA of the CDR3 is TGTGCCAGCAGCTTAGATCCCGGAGTTGACAGCAATCAGCCCCAGCATTTT.

The chain couples TRBV19 to TRBJ2-3; 9 nucleotides match TRBD2. J gave up 3 bases and V 6 bases, and 7 bases lay outside the gene matches. Germline V gene lookup returns CDR1 LNHDA and CDR2 SQIVND (reference sequence). The CDR3 contains 15 residues. This chain's CDR3 is CASRVAGARTDTQYF. The CDR3 DNA reads TGTGCCAGTAGGGTAGCGGGAGCCCGTACAGATACGCAGTATTTT.

The chain carries TRBV6-2 or TRBV6-3 and TRBJ1-2; 8 positions match TRBD1. V dropped 1 base and J dropped 6; count of bases not matched to a gene: 4. Germline CDR1 MNHEY, CDR2 SVGEGT. CDR3 length equals 14 residues. The CDR3 sequence: CASSYYPGGDGYTF. CDR3 bases: TGTGCCAGCAGTTACTATCCAGGGGGCGATGGCTACACCTTC.

This clone was seen more than once but under ten times. The J gene is TRBJ1-1, the V gene TRBV19; 10 positions match TRBD1. The trim removed 6 bases at V and 1 base at J, leaving 8 bases unmatched. The CDR3 has 16 residues. The germline gives CDR1 LNHDA, CDR2 SQIVND (reference sequence). DNA for the CDR3: TGTGCCAGTAGCCGATACCGGGACAGGGGGAACACTGAAGCTTTCTTT. Translated: CASSRYRDRGNTEAFF. The full variable domain, rest sourced from reference TRBV19 and TRBJ1-1, is DGGITQSPKYLFRKEGQNVTLSCEQNLNHDAMYWYRQDPGQGLRLIYYSQIVNDFQKGDIAEGYSVSREKKESFPLTVTSAQKNPTAFYLCASSRYRDRGNTEAFFGQGTRLTVV.

A few counts support this clone. V is TRBV6-1 and J is TRBJ2-7, with TRBD2 matching 7 bases. The CDR3 contains 15 residues. Germline CDR1 MNHNS, CDR2 SASEGT. Germline trimming cut 1 base from V and 3 bases from J; bases unmatched to any gene: 6. CDR3 loop: CASSEEASGHYEQYF. The CDR3 coding sequence is TGTGCCAGCAGTGAAGAGGCTAGCGGCCACTACGAGCAGTACTTC.

The rearrangement joins TRBV7-9 to TRBJ2-5; 12 positions agree with TRBD2. Looked up from germline, CDR1 is SEHNR and CDR2 is FQNEAQ (reference sequence). The J segment lost 5 bases and the V segment lost 5 bases, leaving 12 bases of the junction unmatched. This CDR3 comprises 17 residues. The chain's CDR3 is CASSRRTSGIGVETQYF. DNA for the CDR3: TGTGCCAGCAGCAGACGGACTAGCGGGATCGGGGTTGAGACCCAGTACTTC.

This clone was found once. This sequence joins TRBV5-4 and TRBJ2-1; D not resolved. Germline CDR1 reads SGHNT; CDR2 reads YYREEE (reference sequence). The CDR3 length is 13 residues. V shed 4 bases and J shed 1 base, with 6 bases lying between them. CDR3 amino acids: CASSRRSYNEQFF. The CDR3 DNA reads TGTGCCAGCAGCCGGCGGTCCTACAATGAGCAGTTCTTC.